A single sample gave rise to the 22 T cell receptor beta chains below, sequenced in a study of cytomegalovirus exposure and HLA in healthy donors. Method: immunoSEQ multiplex PCR; TCRdb's copy keeps in-frame clones and lacks some. The repertoire holds about 98,000 clones, with approximately 94% as singletons. Sequencing was carried out using PBMCs. The receptors were gathered from a woman between 18 and 29 years old in good health and CMV-seronegative.

The rearrangement uses TRBV7-9 and TRBJ1-2; D not certain. Trimming took 5 bases from V and 8 from J, leaving 3 bases between them. The CDR3 extends over 9 amino acids. The germline V gene has CDR1 SEHNR and CDR2 FQNEAQ (reference sequence). CDR3 loop: CASSPGYTF. CDR3 DNA: TGTGCCAGCAGCCCGGGCTACACCTTC.

The rearrangement links TRBV7-8 to TRBJ1-2; D uncertain. The CDR3 sequence is 14 residues long. CDR1 and CDR2 from the germline V gene are SGHVS and FQNEAQ. V was trimmed by 1 base and J by 7 bases, leaving 13 bases between them. The chain's CDR3 is CASSLGAGSGGYTF. CDR3 DNA: TGTGCCAGCAGCTTAGGGGCAGGCTCAGGTGGCTACACCTTC. The variable domain in full, completed from reference TRBV7-8 and TRBJ1-2, reads GAGVSQSPRYKVAKRGQDVALRCDPISGHVSLFWYQQALGQGPEFLTYFQNEAQLDKSGLPSDRFFAERPEGSVSTLKIQRTQQEDSAVYLCASSLGAGSGGYTFGSGTRLTVV.

The rearrangement joins TRBV7-2 to TRBJ2-7, with a weak D call TRBD2 (5 bases). The CDR3 consists of 16 residues. Trimming cost V 1 base and J 0 bases, with 13 bases left between them. From germline, CDR1 is SGHTA and CDR2 FQGNSA. In DNA, the CDR3 is TGTGCCAGCAGCTTAGGCGGGCTCACGAGCTCCTACGAGCAGTACTTC. Residues: CASSLGGLTSSYEQYF.

V usage is TRBV30 and J usage is TRBJ2-2, with 8 nucleotides matching TRBD1. Germline V gives CDR1 GTSNPN, CDR2 SVGIG (reference sequence). The CDR3 extends over 15 amino acids. The junction had 5 bases not matched to a gene; V was cut back by 0 bases and J by 5 bases. The CDR3 bases are TGTGCCTGGAGTGTAATGGACAGGGAGACCGGGGAGCTGTTTTTT. Amino acids: CAWSVMDRETGELFF. The variable domain in full, with the rest retrieved from reference TRBV30 and TRBJ2-2, is SQTIHQWPATLVQPVGSPLSLECTVEGTSNPNLYWYRQAAGRGLQLLFYSVGIGQISSEVPQNLSASRPQDRQFILSSKKLLLSDSGFYLCAWSVMDRETGELFFGEGSRLTVL.

V and J are TRBV6-6 and TRBJ2-1; 13 bases fit TRBD2. This CDR3 has 14 amino acids. V shed 5 bases and J 10 bases; nucleotides not matched to a gene: 5. CDR1 is MNHNY, CDR2 SVGAGI, per germline (reference sequence). The CDR3 bases are TGTGCCAGCAGTCGACTAGCGGGAGGAGAGGAGCAGTTCTTC. Encoded protein: CASSRLAGGEEQFF.

This chain links TRBV29-1 with TRBJ2-5, with TRBD2 identical over 14 bases. The germline V gene encodes CDR1 SQVTM and CDR2 ANQGSEA. V dropped 8 bases and J dropped 0; count of bases not matched to a gene: 5. The CDR3 length is 15 residues. The CDR3 bases are TGCAGCTTGGGACTAGCGGGGGACCACCAAGAGACCCAGTACTTC. This translates into CSLGLAGDHQETQYF.

The chain's CDR3 is CASSVEGGRDEQYF. CDR3 in DNA: TGTGCCAGCAGCGTAGAAGGCGGGAGGGACGAGCAGTACTTC. The chain joins TRBV9 to TRBJ2-7, with TRBD2 identical over 9 bases. Germline CDR1 SGDLS, CDR2 YYNGEE. V dropped 0 bases and J dropped 5; count of bases not matched to a gene: 3. The CDR3 is 14 amino acids.

This rearrangement joins TRBV11-2 to TRBJ2-1; weak D call: TRBD1 (5 bases). Germline V gives CDR1 SGHAT, CDR2 FQNNGV. The CDR3 has 12 amino acids. V lost 1 base and J lost 8, with 6 bases in between. DNA of the CDR3: TGTGCCAGCAGCTTAGGGGGCGATGAGCAGTTCTTC. The encoded protein is CASSLGGDEQFF.

The rearrangement joins TRBV9 to TRBJ2-3; the D gene is possibly TRBD2 (6 bases). There are 12 residues in the CDR3. Germline V gives CDR1 SGDLS, CDR2 YYNGEE. Trimming left V 9 bases short and J 3 bases short, with 11 bases between. CDR3 amino acids: CATSRGTDTQYF. The CDR3 DNA reads as TGTGCCACCAGTCGGGGGACAGATACGCAGTATTTT. The full variable domain, rest sourced from reference TRBV9 and TRBJ2-3, is DSGVTQTPKHLITATGQRVTLRCSPRSGDLSVYWYQQSLDQGLQFLIQYYNGEERAKGNILERFSAQQFPDLHSELNLSSLELGDSALYFCATSRGTDTQYFGPGTRLTVL.

The gene calls are TRBV5-1 and TRBJ1-5; D remains unclear. CDR3 length: 14 residues. V lost 4 bases and J lost 0, with 8 bases in between. CDR1 SGHRS and CDR2 YFSETQ come from the germline V gene. CDR3 sequence: CASSPDNSNQPQHF. The CDR3 DNA is TGCGCCAGCAGCCCAGATAATAGCAATCAGCCCCAGCATTTT.

The chain couples TRBV5-1 to TRBJ2-2; TRBD1 is a possible D gene (5 bases). CDR1 is SGHRS and CDR2 is YFSETQ in the germline V gene. The CDR3 covers 17 residues. V was shortened by 1 base and J by 0 bases, with 13 bases between the two germline ends. CDR3 sequence (DNA): TGCGCCAGCAGCTTGCGATCACAGGCCACGAACACCGGGGAGCTGTTTTTT. Amino acids: CASSLRSQATNTGELFF.

This clone was detected once. V is TRBV6-5 and J is TRBJ1-5; 8 bases align to TRBD1. V shed 4 bases, J shed 9 bases, and the junction held 8 bases outside the gene matches. The CDR3 consists of 14 residues. Germline CDR1 MNHEY, CDR2 SVGAGI. The CDR3 sequence is CASSFSPQGGPQHF. The CDR3 DNA is TGTGCCAGCAGTTTCTCCCCACAGGGGGGGCCCCAGCATTTT.

The chain has TRBV27 and TRBJ1-1; D is perhaps TRBD1 (5 bases). Between the trimmed V and J ends, which lost 3 bases and 6 bases, there was a span of 11 bases. Per the germline V gene, CDR1 is MNHEY and CDR2 is SMNVEV (reference sequence). This CDR3 has 13 residues. CDR3 bases: TGTGCCAGCAGTTTTGGGACTGCGGCTGAAGCTTTCTTT. Residues: CASSFGTAAEAFF.

This rearrangement joins TRBV6-1 to TRBJ1-1, with TRBD1 as a possible D gene (5 bases). V was cut by 1 base and J by 0 bases, with 12 bases left in between. CDR1 is MNHNS and CDR2 is SASEGT in the germline V gene. The CDR3 length is 16 residues. The CDR3: CASSEGGGWMNTEAFF. DNA for the CDR3: TGTGCCAGCAGTGAAGGGGGCGGTTGGATGAACACTGAAGCTTTCTTT.

J is TRBJ2-7 and V is TRBV6-1; 13 nucleotides align to TRBD2. The germline V gene has CDR1 MNHNS and CDR2 SASEGT. The CDR3 runs to 15 residues. The junction had 4 bases not matched to a gene; V was cut back by 4 bases and J by 4 bases. CDR3 region: CASSGLAGGAYEQYF. CDR3 DNA sequence: TGTGCCAGCAGTGGACTAGCGGGAGGTGCTTACGAGCAGTACTTC.

This chain links TRBV19 with TRBJ2-5; D might be TRBD1 (6 bases). This CDR3 is 16 amino acids long. Germline-derived CDR1 and CDR2 are LNHDA and SQIVND (reference sequence). Between the trimmed V and J ends, which lost 5 bases and 4 bases, there was a span of 20 bases. The CDR3 nucleotides are TGTGCCAGTAGTCCTCGCGGCGAGACAGGCATAGAGACCCAGTACTTC. It codes for CASSPRGETGIETQYF.

This clone was seen just once. This sequence joins TRBV9 and TRBJ1-2; D unclear. The CDR3 covers 13 residues. Between the trimmed V and J ends, which lost 6 bases and 1 base, there was a span of 10 bases. The germline V gene has CDR1 SGDLS and CDR2 YYNGEE. CDR3 sequence reads: CASTVRVNYGYTF. Written as DNA, the CDR3 is TGTGCCAGCACGGTGAGGGTTAACTATGGCTACACCTTC. Together with reference TRBV9 and TRBJ1-2, the CDR3 gives the full variable domain: DSGVTQTPKHLITATGQRVTLRCSPRSGDLSVYWYQQSLDQGLQFLIQYYNGEERAKGNILERFSAQQFPDLHSELNLSSLELGDSALYFCASTVRVNYGYTFGSGTRLTVV.

DNA for the CDR3: TGTGCCGTGCAGAGCGGGGGGGCGGAACAAGAGACCCAGTACTTC. Translated: CAVQSGGAEQETQYF. The gene calls are TRBV6-5 and TRBJ2-5, with 10 bases identical to TRBD2. CDR3 length equals 15 residues. V shed 11 bases, J shed 2 bases, and the junction held 11 bases outside the gene matches. Germline-derived CDR1 and CDR2 are MNHEY and SVGAGI.

The V and J genes are TRBV6-5 and TRBJ2-7, with 12 bases fitting TRBD2. Germline assignment: CDR1 MNHEY and CDR2 SVGAGI. The CDR3 is 14 residues long. CDR3 sequence (DNA): TGTGCAACCCGGACTAGCGGGGCCCCCTGGGAGCAGTACTTC. Protein sequence: CATRTSGAPWEQYF.

The chain is built from TRBV2 and TRBJ1-5; tentatively, D is TRBD1 (6 bases). The germline gives CDR1 SNHLY, CDR2 FYNNEI. Trimming removed 6 bases from V and 6 bases from J, with 15 bases in between. The CDR3 is 14 amino acids. CDR3 nucleotides: TGTGCCAGCAGCCCCGGCAGGGGACGTCAGCCCCAGCATTTT. Protein sequence: CASSPGRGRQPQHF.

The chain couples TRBV9 to TRBJ2-1, with 9 bases that match TRBD1. V lost 1 base to trimming and J lost 6 bases; unmatched junction nucleotides: 8. The CDR3 has 16 residues. CDR1 is SGDLS, CDR2 YYNGEE, per germline. CDR3 residues: CASSVSGGTGFNEQFF. CDR3 coding DNA: TGTGCCAGCAGCGTAAGTGGGGGGACAGGGTTCAATGAGCAGTTCTTC.

The gene calls are TRBV29-1 and TRBJ1-2; the match to TRBD1 covers 9 bases. Trimming cost V 1 base and J 0 bases; bases outside gene matches: 0. CDR1 SQVTM and CDR2 ANQGSEA come from the germline V gene. The CDR3 runs to 14 residues. The CDR3 DNA reads TGCAGCGTTGAAGGGACAGGGGCTAACTATGGCTACACCTTC. This sequence encodes CSVEGTGANYGYTF.